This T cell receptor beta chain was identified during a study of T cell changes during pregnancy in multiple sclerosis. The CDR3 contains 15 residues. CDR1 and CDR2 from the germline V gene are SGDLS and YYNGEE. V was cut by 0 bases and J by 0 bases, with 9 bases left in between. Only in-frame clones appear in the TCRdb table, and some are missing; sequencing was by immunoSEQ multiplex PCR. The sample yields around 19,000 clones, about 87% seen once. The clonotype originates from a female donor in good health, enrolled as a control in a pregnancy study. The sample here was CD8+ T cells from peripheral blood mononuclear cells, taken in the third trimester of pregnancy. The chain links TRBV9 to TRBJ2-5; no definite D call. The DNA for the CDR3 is TGTGCCAGCAGCGTAGGAGTCGGGTACCAAGAGACCCAGTACTTC. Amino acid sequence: CASSVGVGYQETQYF.